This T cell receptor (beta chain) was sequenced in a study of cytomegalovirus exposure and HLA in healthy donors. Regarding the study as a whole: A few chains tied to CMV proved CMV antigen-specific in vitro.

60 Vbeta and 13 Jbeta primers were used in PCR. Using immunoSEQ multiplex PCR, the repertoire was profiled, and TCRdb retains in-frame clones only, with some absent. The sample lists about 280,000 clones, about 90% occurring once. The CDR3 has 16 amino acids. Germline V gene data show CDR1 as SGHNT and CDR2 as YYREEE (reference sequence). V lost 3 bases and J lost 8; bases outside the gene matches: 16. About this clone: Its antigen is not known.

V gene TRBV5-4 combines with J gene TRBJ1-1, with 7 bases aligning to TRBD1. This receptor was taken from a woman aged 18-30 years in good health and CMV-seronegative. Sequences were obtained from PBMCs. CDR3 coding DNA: TGTGCCAGCAGCTCATTTCCGACAGGGCCCTACGTCGAAGCTTTCTTT. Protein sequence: CASSSFPTGPYVEAFF.